This T cell receptor beta chain was observed in a study of high-grade serous ovarian cancer treatment subgroups. Overall study: Samples averaged around 14,000 reads and around 7,000 unique TCR beta rearrangements.

Here immunoSEQ multiplex PCR was the method, and the copy in TCRdb shows in-frame clones only, minus some. The sample includes around 4,200 clones, roughly four fifths of them seen just once. Trimming pared 1 base from V and 4 bases from J, leaving 4 bases between. Germline loops: CDR1 SGHVS, CDR2 FQNEAQ. The CDR3 runs 12 residues. Details on this clone: Its antigen remains unidentified.

Tumor samples were taken before definitive surgery or chemotherapy. Study-level points and caveats: Without spatial data, bulk sequencing limits insight into HGSC tumor diversity. Clonal relatedness tracked neoantigen level, and by trend copy number and mutation load.

This sequence was found in a human donor with high-grade serous ovarian cancer. J is TRBJ1-2 and V is TRBV7-8; no firm D call. Sequenced material: tumor tissue. The CDR3 nucleotides read TGTGCCAGCAGCTTAGAAGGCTATGGCTACACCTTC. It yields the protein CASSLEGYGYTF. The full variable domain, completed using reference TRBV7-8 and TRBJ1-2, is GAGVSQSPRYKVAKRGQDVALRCDPISGHVSLFWYQQALGQGPEFLTYFQNEAQLDKSGLPSDRFFAERPEGSVSTLKIQRTQQEDSAVYLCASSLEGYGYTFGSGTRLTVV.